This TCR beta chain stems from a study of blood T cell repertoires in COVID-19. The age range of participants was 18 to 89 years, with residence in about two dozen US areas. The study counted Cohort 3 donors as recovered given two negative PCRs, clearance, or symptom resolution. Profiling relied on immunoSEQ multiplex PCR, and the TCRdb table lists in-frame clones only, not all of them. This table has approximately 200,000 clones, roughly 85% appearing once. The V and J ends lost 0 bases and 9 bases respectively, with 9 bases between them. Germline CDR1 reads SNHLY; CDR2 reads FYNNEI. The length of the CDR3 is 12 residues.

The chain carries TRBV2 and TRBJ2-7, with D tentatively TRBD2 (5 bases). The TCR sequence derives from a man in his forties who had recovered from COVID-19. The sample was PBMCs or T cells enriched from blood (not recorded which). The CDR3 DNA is TGTGCCAGCAGTGAAGCATACCGGGGGCAGTACTTC. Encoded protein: CASSEAYRGQYF.